The clone carrying this TCR beta chain was recorded at least ten times. The data were taken from a study of early T cells in non-severe SARS-CoV-2 infection. One entry per CDR3 protein results from TCRdb running MiXCR on the 5' RACE reads. The table lists about 40,000 distinct CDR3 sequences, over 3.5% of them singletons. The germline V gene has CDR1 LNHNV and CDR2 YYDKDF (reference sequence). This CDR3 has 15 residues. Trimming pared 1 base from V and 4 bases from J, leaving 8 bases between. The receptor was derived from an adult who was a healthcare worker with PCR-confirmed SARS-CoV-2 infection or an uninfected control (not recorded which). The V and J genes are TRBV15 and TRBJ2-6; the D is unclear. Sequencing was performed on whole blood. The CDR3 DNA follows: TGTGCCACCAGCAGAGCCCTAAGCGGGGCCAACGTCCTGACTTTC. This gives the protein CATSRALSGANVLTF.